This note documents a single TCR beta chain sequence. This entry belongs to a study of technical replicates of blood from a few donors. Trimming cost V 6 bases and J 2 bases; bases outside gene matches: 8. This CDR3 has 15 residues. From germline, CDR1 is MNHEY and CDR2 SVGAGI. Libraries were prepared by immunoSEQ multiplex PCR; TCRdb keeps only in-frame clonotypes and omits some of them. The sample shows tens of thousands of clones, 92% of them seen only once. The chain links TRBV6-5 to TRBJ2-5, with 8 bases matching TRBD1. The receptor's source is a human donor in good health. Sequencing used T cells isolated from PBMCs. CDR3 region: CASRPGTGVQETQYF. The CDR3 DNA sequence: TGTGCCAGCAGACCCGGGACAGGAGTACAAGAGACCCAGTACTTC.